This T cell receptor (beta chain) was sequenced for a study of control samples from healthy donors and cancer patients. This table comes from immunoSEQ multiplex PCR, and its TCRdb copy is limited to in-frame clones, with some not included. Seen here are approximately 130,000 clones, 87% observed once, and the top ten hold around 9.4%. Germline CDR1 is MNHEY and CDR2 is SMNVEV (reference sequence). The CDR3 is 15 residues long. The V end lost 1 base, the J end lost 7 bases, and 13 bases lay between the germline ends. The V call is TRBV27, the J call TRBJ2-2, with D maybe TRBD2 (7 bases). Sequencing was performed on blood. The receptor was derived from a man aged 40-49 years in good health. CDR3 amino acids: CASSLLGGRGGELFF. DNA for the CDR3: TGTGCCAGCAGTTTATTGGGGGGGCGTGGCGGGGAGCTGTTTTTT.